The present T cell receptor (beta chain) was sequenced within a study of blood T cell repertoires in COVID-19. In its sample, this clone was seen a few times. In the original workflow: For nucleated cells, counts were estimated from reference gene primer amplification. The method was immunoSEQ multiplex PCR; TCRdb's version includes in-frame clones alone and lacks a portion of them. D and trimming come from the DNA, and the V and J calls and clone size come from that table. Among about 310,000 clones listed, roughly 90% were seen once. This CDR3 spans 16 amino acids. The V gene's germline CDR1 is PRHDT and CDR2 FYEKMQ (reference sequence). The V segment lost 5 bases and the J segment 5 bases; nucleotides outside the gene matches: 7.

The receptor was isolated from a woman aged 40 to 50 who had recovered from COVID-19. V and J are TRBV13 and TRBJ2-3, with 13 nucleotides matching TRBD2. The sequenced material came from PBMCs or T cells enriched from blood (not recorded which). This CDR3 reads CASSPSGLAGQDTQYF. CDR3 coding DNA: TGTGCCAGCAGCCCCTCGGGACTAGCGGGGCAAGATACGCAGTATTTT.